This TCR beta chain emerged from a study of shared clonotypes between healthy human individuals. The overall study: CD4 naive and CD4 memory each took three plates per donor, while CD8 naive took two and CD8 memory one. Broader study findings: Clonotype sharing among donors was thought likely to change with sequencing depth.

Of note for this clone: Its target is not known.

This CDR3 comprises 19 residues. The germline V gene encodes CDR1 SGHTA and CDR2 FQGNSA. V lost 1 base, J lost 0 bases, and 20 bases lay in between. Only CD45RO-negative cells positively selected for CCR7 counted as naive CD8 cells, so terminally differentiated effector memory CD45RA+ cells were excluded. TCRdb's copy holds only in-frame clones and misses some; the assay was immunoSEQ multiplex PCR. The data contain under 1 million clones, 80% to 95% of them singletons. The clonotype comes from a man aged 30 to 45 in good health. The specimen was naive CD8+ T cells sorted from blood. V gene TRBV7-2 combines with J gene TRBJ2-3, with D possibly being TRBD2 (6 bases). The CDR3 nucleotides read TGTGCCAGCAGCTTAGAAGCAGGACACGGGAGATGGAGCACAGATACGCAGTATTTT. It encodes CASSLEAGHGRWSTDTQYF.